What follows are 7 T cell receptor beta chains derived from one specimen sequenced in a study of cytomegalovirus exposure and HLA in healthy donors. It was with 60 Vbeta and 13 Jbeta primers that the PCR ran. Produced via immunoSEQ multiplex PCR; TCRdb's table is partial and in-frame only. The sample has 77,000 or so clones; less than 80% are singletons. Material for sequencing was PBMCs. Receptor source: a woman in her thirties or forties in good health and CMV-seronegative.

The chain joins TRBV6-1 to TRBJ2-2; perhaps TRBD2 as D (6 bases). V gave up 5 bases and J gave up 3 bases, with 13 bases separating them. CDR3 size: 15 residues. Germline assignment: CDR1 MNHNS and CDR2 SASEGT. CDR3 region: CASSLGSSDTGELFF. The CDR3 DNA reads TGTGCCAGCAGTCTCGGGAGTTCGGACACCGGGGAGCTGTTTTTT.

The chain links TRBV7-9 to TRBJ2-3; 7 bases map to TRBD2. The V and J ends lost 5 bases and 0 bases, in that order; junction bases with no gene match: 5. The germline gives CDR1 SEHNR, CDR2 FQNEAQ (reference sequence). The CDR3 loop spans 15 amino acids. This CDR3 reads CASSLLAASTDTQYF. CDR3 coding DNA: TGTGCCAGCAGCCTGCTAGCGGCTAGCACAGATACGCAGTATTTT.

This rearrangement joins TRBV18 to TRBJ1-1, with 10 bases matching TRBD1. CDR1 KGHSH and CDR2 LQKENI come from the germline V gene. The V and J ends lost 1 base and 4 bases, in that order; junction bases with no gene match: 6. The CDR3 is made up of 16 amino acids. The DNA of the CDR3 is TGTGCCAGCTCACCACGGACAGGGGGTGGGAGCACTGAAGCTTTCTTT. Its protein product is CASSPRTGGGSTEAFF.

The genes are TRBV5-4 and TRBJ1-6; no clear D gene. The CDR3 runs to 14 residues. The V and J ends lost 1 base and 6 bases respectively, with 8 bases between them. The germline V gene has CDR1 SGHNT and CDR2 YYREEE (reference sequence). CDR3 nucleotide sequence: TGTGCCAGCAGCTTGCCCCGACTTAATTCACCCCTCCACTTT. Its protein product is CASSLPRLNSPLHF.

The chain combines TRBV7-2 with TRBJ2-7; 10 bases are shared with TRBD2. V was clipped by 2 bases and J by 5 bases; unmatched bases: 3. This CDR3 region has 14 residues. Germline V gives CDR1 SGHTA, CDR2 FQGNSA. CDR3 protein: CASSLSGRADEQYF. In DNA form, the CDR3 reads TGTGCCAGCAGCTTAAGCGGGAGGGCCGACGAGCAGTACTTC. The variable domain in full, completed from reference TRBV7-2 and TRBJ2-7, reads GAGVSQSPSNKVTEKGKDVELRCDPISGHTALYWYRQSLGQGLEFLIYFQGNSAPDKSGLPSDRFSAERTGGSVSTLTIQRTQQEDSAVYLCASSLSGRADEQYFGPGTRLTVT.

This rearrangement joins TRBV5-1 to TRBJ2-3; 10 positions match TRBD1. Germline V gives CDR1 SGHRS, CDR2 YFSETQ. The CDR3 runs 15 residues. The trim removed 2 bases at V and 3 bases at J, leaving 3 bases unmatched. In DNA, the CDR3 is TGCGCCAGCAGCTTAGACAGGGGGCATACAGATACGCAGTATTTT. Protein product: CASSLDRGHTDTQYF.

This clone was seen a few times. The CDR3 sequence is CASSPGSWEQYF. CDR3 DNA: TGTGCCAGTAGCCCAGGGTCGTGGGAGCAGTACTTC. The J gene is TRBJ2-7, the V gene TRBV19; D is possibly TRBD1 (5 bases). The germline V gene encodes CDR1 LNHDA and CDR2 SQIVND (reference sequence). This CDR3 is built from 12 residues. The ends were cut back, 6 bases at V and 7 bases at J, with 13 bases in the middle.